This is a list of T cell receptor beta chains from one sample in a study of blood T cell repertoires in COVID-19. Assay used: immunoSEQ multiplex PCR; TCRdb lists only in-frame clones, some missing. Among about 250,000 clones listed, approximately 80% were seen once. The sequencing input was peripheral blood. The source of these receptors is a man aged 35-49 years with acute or convalescent COVID-19. Both conserved end residues are part of each CDR3. The size field is filled for only some rows; it gives once, few, many or a size class.

len,j_gene,abundance,v_gene,CDR3aa
15,TRBJ2-7,.,TRBV24-1,CATHAPGQRTYEQYF
15,TRBJ1-1,.,TRBV21-1,CASSGPTGRNTEAFF
13,TRBJ1-1,.,TRBV30,CAWSVRGISEAFF
14,TRBJ1-2,.,TRBV30,CAWSAGWKYPGYTF
15,TRBJ2-1,.,TRBV19,CASMFGTSGYNEQFF
17,TRBJ1-1,.,TRBV23-1,CASRFPGGGPLNTEAFF
12,TRBJ2-7,.,TRBV11-2,CASSWGQNVAYF
15,TRBJ2-5,few,TRBV27,CASSPGTRSEETQYF
15,TRBJ2-7,.,TRBV5-6,CASSFRRDPRYEQYF
14,TRBJ1-2,.,TRBV6-5,CASRLPGQGYGYTF
15,TRBJ2-6,many,TRBV16,CASSQDSSGANVLTF
16,TRBJ2-1,.,TRBV7-2,CASSRLAGGSYNEQFF
14,TRBJ2-1,.,TRBV7-9,CASSYQRVTNEQFF
14,TRBJ2-7,.,TRBV9,CASSVSWGPYEQYF
15,TRBJ1-4,.,TRBV7-2,CASSIRQTTNEKLFF